This T cell receptor beta chain was found in a study of T cell responses to AZD1222 COVID-19 vaccine. Study results and limitations: Baseline serostatus was positive in only 5 to 7 AZD1222 recipients. Donors were largely white British and mainly female; clonal diversity was possibly underestimated.

Here immunoSEQ multiplex PCR was the method, and the copy in TCRdb shows in-frame clones only, minus some. The sample consists of 75,000 to 95,000 clones, roughly nine tenths of them appearing once. Note on this clone: Its matching antigen is unknown.

The sequence was collected from an adult in good health. The sequenced sample was peripheral blood, obtained on day 0 of AZD1222 vaccination.

CDR3 DNA: TGTGCCAGCAGTGAACGGTTCGGGGAGCTGTTTTTT. The encoded protein is CASSERFGELFF. The rearrangement links TRBV6-1 to TRBJ2-2; D gene unclear. Per the germline V gene, CDR1 is MNHNS and CDR2 is SASEGT. CDR3 length: 12 residues. V lost 2 bases, J lost 7 bases, and 5 bases lay in between.